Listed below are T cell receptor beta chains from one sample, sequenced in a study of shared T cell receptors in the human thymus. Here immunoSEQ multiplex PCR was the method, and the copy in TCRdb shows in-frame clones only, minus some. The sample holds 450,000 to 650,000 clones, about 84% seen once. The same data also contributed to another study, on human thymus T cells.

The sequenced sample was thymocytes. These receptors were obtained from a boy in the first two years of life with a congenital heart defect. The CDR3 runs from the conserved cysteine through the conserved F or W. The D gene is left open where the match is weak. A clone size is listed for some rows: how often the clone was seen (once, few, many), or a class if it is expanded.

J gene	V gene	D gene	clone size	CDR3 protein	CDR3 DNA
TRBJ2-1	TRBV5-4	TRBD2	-	CASRPGLAANEQFF	TGTGCCAGCAGACCAGGACTAGCGGCCAATGAGCAGTTCTTC
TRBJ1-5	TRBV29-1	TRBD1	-	CSVGSTGTGNQPQHF	TGCAGCGTTGGGTCTACCGGGACAGGCAATCAGCCCCAGCATTTT
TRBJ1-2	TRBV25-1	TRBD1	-	CASSEPGQPSVYGYTF	TGTGCCAGCAGTGAACCGGGACAGCCATCCGTCTATGGCTACACCTTC
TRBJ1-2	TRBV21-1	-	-	CASSPVRGEYGYTF	TGTGCCAGCAGCCCGGTCAGGGGTGAATATGGCTACACCTTC
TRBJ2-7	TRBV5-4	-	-	CASSLQGQWAREYF	TGTGCCAGCAGCTTGCAGGGGCAGTGGGCCAGGGAGTACTTC
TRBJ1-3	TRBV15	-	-	CATSRYRDSFHSGNTIYF	TGTGCCACCAGCAGATACCGAGACAGTTTCCACTCTGGAAACACCATATATTTT
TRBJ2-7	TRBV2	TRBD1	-	CASTPGQEVYEQYF	TGTGCCAGCACACCGGGACAGGAAGTTTACGAGCAGTACTTC
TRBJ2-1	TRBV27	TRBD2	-	CASSFRSASGTSYNEQFF	TGTGCCAGCAGTTTCAGGTCGGCTAGCGGGACATCCTACAATGAGCAGTTCTTC
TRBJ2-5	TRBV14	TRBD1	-	CASSRDRVLETQYF	TGTGCCAGCAGTCGTGACAGGGTATTAGAGACCCAGTACTTC
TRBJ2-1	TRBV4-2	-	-	CASSQRPPLEGDNEQFF	TGTGCCAGCAGCCAACGGCCGCCCCTAGAGGGAGACAATGAGCAGTTCTTC
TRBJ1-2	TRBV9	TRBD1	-	CASSAFKGIDRDSKYGYTF	TGTGCCAGCAGCGCCTTCAAGGGAATAGACAGGGACTCAAAGTATGGCTACACCTTC
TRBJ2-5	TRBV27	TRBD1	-	CASSRDRVTETQYF	TGTGCCAGCAGCCGGGACAGGGTGACAGAGACCCAGTACTTC
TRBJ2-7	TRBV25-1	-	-	CASSGLSEQYF	TGTGCCAGCAGTGGCCTCAGCGAGCAGTACTTC
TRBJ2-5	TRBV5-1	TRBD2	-	CASSSLLAGVPQETQYF	TGCGCCAGCAGCTCACTACTAGCGGGTGTGCCCCAAGAGACCCAGTACTTC
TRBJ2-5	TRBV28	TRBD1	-	CASSLVRGETQYF	TGTGCCAGCAGCCTCGTCAGGGGGGAGACCCAGTACTTC
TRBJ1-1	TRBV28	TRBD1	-	CASGGQGSANTEAFF	TGTGCCAGCGGAGGACAGGGATCAGCGAACACTGAAGCTTTCTTT
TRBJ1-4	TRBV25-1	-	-	CASTDSRPATNEKLFF	TGTGCCAGCACAGACAGCCGTCCCGCAACTAATGAAAAACTGTTTTTT
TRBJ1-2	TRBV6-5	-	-	CASSYNGGVIAGYTF	TGTGCCAGCAGTTACAACGGAGGGGTGATCGCTGGCTACACCTTC
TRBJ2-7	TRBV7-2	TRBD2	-	CASSPGGGLAGRNYEQYF	TGTGCCAGCAGCCCCGGGGGGGGACTAGCGGGCCGAAACTACGAGCAGTACTTC
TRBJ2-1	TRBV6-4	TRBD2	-	CASSDSMWEGYNEQFF	TGTGCCAGCAGTGACTCGATGTGGGAGGGCTACAATGAGCAGTTCTTC
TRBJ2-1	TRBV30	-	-	CAWSLAWPGRNEQFF	TGTGCCTGGAGCCTAGCCTGGCCAGGGAGGAATGAGCAGTTCTTC
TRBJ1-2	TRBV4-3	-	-	CASSQDIGLAGNYGYTF	TGCGCCAGCAGCCAAGATATCGGGTTGGCTGGGAACTATGGCTACACCTTC
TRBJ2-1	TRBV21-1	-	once	CARGQGVRNEQFF	TGTGCCAGGGGGCAGGGGGTCCGGAATGAGCAGTTCTTC
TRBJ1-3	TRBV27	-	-	CASSPSTGISGNTIYF	TGTGCCAGCAGTCCATCTACAGGCATCTCTGGAAACACCATATATTTT
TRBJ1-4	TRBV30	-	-	CAWSVPREPGNEKLFF	TGTGCCTGGAGTGTACCGCGAGAGCCCGGTAATGAAAAACTGTTTTTT
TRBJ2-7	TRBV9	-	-	CASSVAGDLYEQYF	TGTGCCAGCAGCGTAGCGGGAGACCTCTACGAGCAGTACTTC
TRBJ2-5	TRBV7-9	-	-	CASSILRDPDCGRETQYF	TGTGCCAGCAGCATACTGCGAGATCCGGATTGTGGGAGGGAGACCCAGTACTTC
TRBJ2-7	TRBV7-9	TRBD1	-	CASSPVGDSCEQYF	TGTGCCAGCAGCCCCGTGGGGGACAGCTGCGAGCAGTACTTC
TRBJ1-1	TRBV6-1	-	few	CASSEEDMDTEAFF	TGTGCCAGCAGTGAAGAGGACATGGACACTGAAGCTTTCTTT
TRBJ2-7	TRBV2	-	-	CASSPLPGRFHEQYF	TGTGCCAGCAGTCCCCTCCCGGGTCGGTTCCACGAGCAGTACTTC
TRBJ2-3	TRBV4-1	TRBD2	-	CASSQDRASGSTDTQYF	TGCGCCAGCAGCCAAGATCGGGCTAGCGGGAGCACAGATACGCAGTATTTT
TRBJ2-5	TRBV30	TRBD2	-	CAWSALVTAGGREQYF	TGTGCCTGGAGTGCCCTCGTTACGGCTGGGGGGAGGGAGCAGTACTTC
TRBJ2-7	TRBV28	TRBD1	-	CASRPGQGGRLRDEQYF	TGTGCCAGCAGGCCCGGACAGGGAGGCCGACTGAGGGACGAGCAGTACTTC
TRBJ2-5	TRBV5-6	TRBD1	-	CASSLRQGAGETQYF	TGTGCCAGCAGCTTGAGGCAGGGGGCGGGGGAGACCCAGTACTTC
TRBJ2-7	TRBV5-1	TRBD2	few	CASSYGLAGGPYYEQYF	TGCGCCAGCAGCTACGGACTAGCGGGAGGGCCATATTACGAGCAGTACTTC
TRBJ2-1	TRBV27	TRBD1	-	CASSHRGSYNEQFF	TGTGCCAGCAGCCACAGGGGATCTTACAATGAGCAGTTCTTC
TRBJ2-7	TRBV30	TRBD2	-	CAWNLAGTYEQYF	TGTGCCTGGAACCTAGCGGGGACCTACGAGCAGTACTTC
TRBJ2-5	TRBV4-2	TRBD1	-	CASSLEARGRGETQYF	TGTGCCAGCAGCTTGGAGGCCAGGGGGCGCGGAGAGACCCAGTACTTC
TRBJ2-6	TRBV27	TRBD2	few	CASSLEAGGFMDGANVLTF	TGTGCCAGCAGTTTAGAGGCGGGAGGGTTCATGGATGGGGCCAACGTCCTGACTTTC
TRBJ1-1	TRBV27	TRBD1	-	CATQEGGEKAEAFF	TGTGCCACCCAAGAAGGGGGCGAGAAGGCTGAAGCTTTCTTT
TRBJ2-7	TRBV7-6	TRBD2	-	CASSVAGGSEGWSYEQYF	TGTGCCAGCAGTGTAGCGGGAGGGTCGGAAGGGTGGTCCTACGAGCAGTACTTC
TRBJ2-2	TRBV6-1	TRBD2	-	CASSWREGAGELFF	TGTGCCAGCAGTTGGCGGGAGGGGGCCGGGGAGCTGTTTTTT
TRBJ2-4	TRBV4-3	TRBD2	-	CASSQGLAGSKNIQYF	TGCGCCAGCAGCCAAGGACTAGCGGGGTCCAAAAACATTCAGTACTTC
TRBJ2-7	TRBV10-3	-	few	CAISRTQGYEQYF	TGTGCCATCAGTCGGACACAGGGCTACGAGCAGTACTTC
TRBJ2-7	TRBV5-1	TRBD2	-	CASSLKREVPYEQYF	TGCGCCAGCAGCTTGAAGCGGGAGGTACCTTACGAGCAGTACTTC
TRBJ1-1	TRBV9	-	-	CASSTLPGRVNTEAFF	TGTGCCAGCAGCACCTTACCCGGCAGGGTGAACACTGAAGCTTTCTTT
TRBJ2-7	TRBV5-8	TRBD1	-	CASSAPKGGENEQYF	TGTGCCAGCAGCGCCCCGAAAGGGGGCGAAAACGAGCAGTACTTC
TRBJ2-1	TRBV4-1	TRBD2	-	CASSQSPGTSGRAAYNEQFF	TGCGCCAGCAGCCAGAGCCCGGGGACTAGCGGGAGGGCCGCCTACAATGAGCAGTTCTTC
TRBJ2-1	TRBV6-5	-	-	CASRRRHGDNEQFF	TGTGCCAGCAGAAGGAGGCATGGGGACAATGAGCAGTTCTTC
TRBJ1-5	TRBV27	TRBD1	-	CASSLWAGGQPQHF	TGTGCCAGCAGTTTGTGGGCAGGGGGTCAGCCCCAGCATTTT
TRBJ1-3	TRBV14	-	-	CASSQDSFSGNTIYF	TGTGCCAGCAGCCAAGACAGTTTCTCTGGAAACACCATATATTTT
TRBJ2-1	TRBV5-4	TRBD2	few	CASSTWTSGTYNEQFF	TGTGCCAGCAGCACCTGGACTAGCGGGACTTACAATGAGCAGTTCTTC
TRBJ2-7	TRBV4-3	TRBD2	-	CASSRGTGTSPPYEQYF	TGCGCCAGCAGCCGGGGGACGGGGACTAGCCCTCCCTACGAGCAGTACTTC
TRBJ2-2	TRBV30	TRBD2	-	CAWSEPGRLAGGEKNGELFF	TGTGCCTGGAGCGAACCCGGCCGGCTAGCGGGAGGGGAAAAGAACGGGGAGCTGTTTTTT
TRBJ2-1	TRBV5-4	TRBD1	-	CASSSPTGQGPYNEQFF	TGTGCCAGCAGCTCCCCCACAGGACAGGGGCCCTACAATGAGCAGTTCTTC